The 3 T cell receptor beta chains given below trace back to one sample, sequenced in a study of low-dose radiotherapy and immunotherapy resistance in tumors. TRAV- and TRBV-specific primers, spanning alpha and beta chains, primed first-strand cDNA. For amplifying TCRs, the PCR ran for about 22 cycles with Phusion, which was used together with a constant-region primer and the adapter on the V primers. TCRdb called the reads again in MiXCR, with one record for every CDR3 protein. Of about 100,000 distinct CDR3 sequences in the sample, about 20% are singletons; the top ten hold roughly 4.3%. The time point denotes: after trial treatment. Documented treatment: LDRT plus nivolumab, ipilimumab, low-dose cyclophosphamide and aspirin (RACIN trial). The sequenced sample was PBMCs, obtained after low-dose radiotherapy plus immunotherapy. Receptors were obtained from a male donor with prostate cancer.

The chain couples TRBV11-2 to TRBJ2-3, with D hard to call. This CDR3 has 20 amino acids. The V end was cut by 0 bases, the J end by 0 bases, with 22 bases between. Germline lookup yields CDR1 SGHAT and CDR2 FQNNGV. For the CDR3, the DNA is TGTGCCAGCAGCTTAGATCAATGGTCCACGACCCTCTCTAGCACAGATACGCAGTATTTT. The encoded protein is CASSLDQWSTTLSSTDTQYF.

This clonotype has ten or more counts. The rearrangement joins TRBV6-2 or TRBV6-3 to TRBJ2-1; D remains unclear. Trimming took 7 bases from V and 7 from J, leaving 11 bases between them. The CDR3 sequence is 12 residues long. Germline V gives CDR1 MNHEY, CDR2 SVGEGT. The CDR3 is CASTYLGNEQFF. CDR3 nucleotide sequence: TGTGCCAGCACCTACTTGGGAAATGAGCAGTTCTTC.

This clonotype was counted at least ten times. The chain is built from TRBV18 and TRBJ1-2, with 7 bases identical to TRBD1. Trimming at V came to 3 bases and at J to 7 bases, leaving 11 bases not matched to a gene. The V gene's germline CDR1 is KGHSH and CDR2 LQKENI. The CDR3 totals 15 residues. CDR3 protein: CASSPADRALSGYTF. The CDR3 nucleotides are TGTGCCAGCTCACCCGCCGACAGGGCCTTGAGTGGCTACACCTTC. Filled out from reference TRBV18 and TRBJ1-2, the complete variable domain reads NAGVMQNPRHLVRRRGQEARLRCSPMKGHSHVYWYRQLPEEGLKFMVYLQKENIIDESGMPKERFSAEFPKEGPSILRIQQVVRGDSAAYFCASSPADRALSGYTFGSGTRLTVV.